Below, 32 T cell receptor beta chains from the same sample are listed, as sequenced in a study of glioma-infiltrating T cells. The iRepertoire nested amplicon-rescue multiplex PCR amplified TCR alpha and beta CDR3s from RNA. TCRdb analysed the multiplex PCR reads with MiXCR anew, one entry per CDR3 protein. Of 150,000 or so distinct CDR3 sequences listed, about two fifths were seen once; the top ten hold over 15%. Sequencing used glioma tissue, nonneoplastic brain tissue, or PBMCs (not recorded which). All receptors derive from a human donor with low-grade glioma or glioblastoma, undergoing nonglioma brain surgery, or in good health (not recorded which).

This clonotype was counted a few times. The rearrangement uses TRBV7-2 and TRBJ2-7, with 8 bases that match TRBD2. V shed 4 bases, J shed 0 bases, and the junction held 14 bases outside the gene matches. CDR1 is SGHTA, CDR2 FQGNSA, per germline. This CDR3 region has 18 residues. DNA of the CDR3: TGTGCCAGCAGCTCTACCCGCTTTCTAGCGGGCAGCTCCTACGAGCAGTACTTC. It specifies CASSSTRFLAGSSYEQYF.

The chain is built from TRBV20-1 and TRBJ2-3; TRBD2 agrees at 7 bases. V was clipped by 4 bases and J by 3 bases; unmatched bases: 13. Germline CDR1 is DFQATT and CDR2 is SNEGSKA (reference sequence). This CDR3 is built from 16 residues. In DNA, the CDR3 is TGCAGTGCTAATACCTACGGGGGGAAGAGGACAGATACGCAGTATTTT. Translation gives CSANTYGGKRTDTQYF.

This clonotype is a singleton in its sample. Mismatch with germline at one junction end may stem from a read error. This chain connects TRBV27 to TRBJ2-3, with D tentatively TRBD1 (5 bases). The germline gives CDR1 MNHEY, CDR2 SMNVEV (reference sequence). The CDR3 has 14 residues. As DNA, the CDR3 is TGTGCCAGCAGTTTGGGGCCGGACACATATACGCAGTATTTT. Encoded protein: CASSLGPDTYTQYF.

The V call is TRBV20-1, the J call TRBJ1-2; 12 bases align to TRBD1. This CDR3 region has 17 residues. The germline V gene encodes CDR1 DFQATT and CDR2 SNEGSKA (reference sequence). As DNA, the CDR3 is TGCAGAGCGATCCCGGGACAGGGGGCGAGCTTGGGCTATGGCTACACCTTC. Residues: CRAIPGQGASLGYGYTF.

This clonotype was observed a handful of times. This rearrangement joins TRBV6-1 to TRBJ1-1; D gene unclear. Trimming took off 11 bases at V and 4 bases at J, with 14 bases between the two ends. Germline V gives CDR1 MNHNS, CDR2 SASEGT. The CDR3 runs 12 residues. The CDR3 DNA is TGTGCCGTCTCGAGCCAGGTCACTGAAGCTTTCTTT. Amino acids: CAVSSQVTEAFF.

This clonotype occurred a few times. The chain is built from TRBV4-3 and TRBJ2-5, with TRBD2 identical over 9 bases. Losses at the gene ends were 4 bases for V and 7 bases for J; bases not matched to a gene: 10. This CDR3 has 15 amino acids. CDR1 and CDR2 (germline): LGHNA, YSLEER. The CDR3 is CASSPSVSSGATQYF. The CDR3 region has the DNA TGCGCCAGCAGCCCCTCGGTATCTAGCGGGGCGACCCAGTACTTC.

This chain links TRBV4-1 with TRBJ2-7; the match to TRBD2 covers 8 bases. The J segment lost 5 bases and the V segment lost 3 bases, leaving 12 bases of the junction unmatched. The CDR3 sequence is 16 residues long. CDR1 is MGHRA, CDR2 YSYEKL, per germline. This CDR3 is CASSHPPDGGGDEQYF. DNA for the CDR3: TGCGCCAGCAGCCACCCTCCGGACGGGGGGGGGGACGAGCAGTACTTC.

This clonotype was detected only a few times. The chain is built from TRBV7-2 and TRBJ1-5; D is unclear. The V gene's germline CDR1 is SGHTA and CDR2 FQGNSA. The germline V and J ends were trimmed by 1 base and 4 bases, with 5 bases remaining between them. This CDR3 contains 13 residues. CDR3 in amino acids: CASSLEENQPQHF. CDR3 coding DNA: TGTGCCAGCAGCTTAGAGGAGAATCAGCCCCAGCATTTT.

This clonotype turned up a few times. The genes are TRBV20-1 and TRBJ2-7, with 10 nucleotides matching TRBD2. The J segment lost 2 bases and the V segment lost 1 base, leaving 8 bases of the junction unmatched. The germline gives CDR1 DFQATT, CDR2 SNEGSKA (reference sequence). CDR3 length: 16 amino acids. CDR3 protein: CSARVLAGVQTYEQYF. CDR3 DNA sequence: TGCAGTGCTAGAGTTCTAGCGGGAGTACAGACCTACGAGCAGTACTTC.

The chain links TRBV6-1 to TRBJ1-5; 9 nucleotides agree with TRBD1. Germline lookup yields CDR1 MNHNS and CDR2 SASEGT. The J segment lost 0 bases and the V segment lost 5 bases, leaving 11 bases of the junction unmatched. The CDR3 extends over 18 amino acids. CDR3: CASSFRTGEVASNQPQHF. CDR3 DNA: TGTGCCAGCAGTTTCAGGACAGGGGAGGTAGCTAGCAATCAGCCCCAGCATTTT.

This rearrangement joins TRBV27 to TRBJ1-1; D is ambiguous. Trimming removed 4 bases from V and 6 bases from J, with 18 bases in between. CDR1 is MNHEY and CDR2 is SMNVEV in the germline V gene (reference sequence). The length of the CDR3 is 15 residues. CDR3 protein: CASSSPVPKEAEAFF. CDR3 sequence (DNA): TGTGCCAGCAGTTCCCCGGTTCCAAAGGAGGCTGAAGCTTTCTTT.

For this clonotype: A read error may account for a junction end that differs from germline. The chain combines TRBV6-2 or TRBV6-3 with TRBJ2-5, with D perhaps matching TRBD1 (5 bases). The germline V gene encodes CDR1 MNHEY and CDR2 SVGEGT. The CDR3 contains 13 residues. CDR3 region: CASSQTDQETQCF. The CDR3 DNA reads as TGTGCCAGCAGTCAGACAGATCAAGAGACCCAGTGCTTC.

This clonotype was seen a few times. The chain couples TRBV7-2 to TRBJ2-3; D is unclear. Trimming pared 1 base from V and 1 base from J, leaving 9 bases between. The CDR3 totals 15 residues. Germline assignment: CDR1 SGHTA and CDR2 FQGNSA. The CDR3 nucleotides read TGTGCCAGCAGCTTAGGATCCTACCGCACAGATACGCAGTATTTT. Amino acids: CASSLGSYRTDTQYF.

The chain links TRBV3-1 to TRBJ2-1, with TRBD2 matching 12 bases. In germline, CDR1 is LGHDT, CDR2 YNNKEL (reference sequence). V gave up 6 bases and J gave up 6 bases; unmatched junction bases: 6. The CDR3 consists of 15 residues. The CDR3 is CASSLGLAGLNEQFF. CDR3 coding DNA: TGTGCCAGCAGTCTTGGACTAGCGGGACTCAATGAGCAGTTCTTC.

The CDR3 DNA is TGCAGTGCTAGGAATCCGGAGGGGGGTCCAGATACGCAGTATTTT. Protein product: CSARNPEGGPDTQYF. The chain employs TRBV20-1 and TRBJ2-3; D possibly uses TRBD1 or TRBD2 (6 bases each). The germline gives CDR1 DFQATT, CDR2 SNEGSKA (reference sequence). V was pared by 3 bases and J by 4 bases, with 17 bases between. The CDR3 spans 15 residues.

This sequence joins TRBV6-2 or TRBV6-3 and TRBJ2-1; the D gene could be TRBD1 or TRBD2 (5 bases each). This CDR3 is 12 amino acids long. Deletions cut 3 bases from V and 9 bases from J, with 9 bases between. Germline CDR1 reads MNHEY; CDR2 reads SVGEGT. The CDR3 nucleotides are TGTGCCAGCAGTTATTGGGGGAGTGAGCAGTTCTTC. As protein: CASSYWGSEQFF.

This clonotype was picked up a small number of times. This sequence joins TRBV12-3 or TRBV12-4 and TRBJ2-7, with TRBD1 identical over 7 bases. V was clipped by 5 bases and J by 5 bases; unmatched bases: 3. The CDR3 totals 12 residues. The CDR3 bases are TGTGCCAGCAGTAACAGGGGCCACGAGCAGTACTTC. It specifies CASSNRGHEQYF.

The rearrangement joins TRBV20-1 to TRBJ2-7; no firm D call. Looked up from germline, CDR1 is DFQATT and CDR2 is SNEGSKA (reference sequence). This CDR3 comprises 13 residues. V lost 1 base, J lost 3 bases, and 10 bases lay in between. This chain's CDR3 is CSARAPSHYEQYF. The DNA of the CDR3 is TGCAGTGCTAGAGCCCCTTCTCACTACGAGCAGTACTTC.

This sequence joins TRBV7-2 and TRBJ1-3, with D perhaps TRBD1 (5 bases). Looked up from germline, CDR1 is SGHTA and CDR2 is FQGNSA. CDR3 length equals 16 residues. V lost 2 bases and J 3 bases, leaving 14 bases between the germline ends. The CDR3 sequence: CASSLRAWDRGNTIYF. CDR3 DNA: TGTGCCAGCAGCTTACGGGCGTGGGACCGTGGAAACACCATATATTTT.

This clonotype was seen more than once but under ten times. CDR3 sequence reads: CASSYRTGAYEQYF. CDR3 nucleotides: TGTGCCAGCAGTTATAGGACAGGGGCCTACGAGCAGTACTTC. The rearrangement uses TRBV6-1 and TRBJ2-7; TRBD1 matches at 9 bases. This CDR3 is 14 amino acids long. With V trimmed by 5 bases and J by 2 bases, 4 bases remained unmatched. From germline, CDR1 is MNHNS and CDR2 SASEGT.

V and J are TRBV6-2 or TRBV6-3 and TRBJ2-1; 14 bases fit TRBD2. CDR3 length equals 15 residues. The V segment lost 2 bases and the J segment 7 bases; nucleotides outside the gene matches: 1. The germline gives CDR1 MNHEY, CDR2 SVGEGT. The CDR3 reads CASSYRTSGRNEQFF. The CDR3 nucleotides are TGTGCCAGCAGTTACCGGACTAGCGGGAGGAATGAGCAGTTCTTC.

The chain employs TRBV20-1 and TRBJ2-3, with 12 bases lining up with TRBD2. V was pared by 0 bases and J by 7 bases, with 14 bases of the junction left unmatched. CDR1 is DFQATT, CDR2 SNEGSKA, per germline (reference sequence). The CDR3 is made up of 18 amino acids. The CDR3, as DNA: TGCAGTGCTAGAGATCATTCTCGGACTAGCGGGACTATTCATACGCAGTATTTT. It yields the protein CSARDHSRTSGTIHTQYF.

The chain recombines TRBV6-5 with TRBJ2-1; D is perhaps TRBD2 (5 bases). The CDR3 has 17 residues. Trimming stripped 0 bases from V and 8 bases from J, with 20 bases between. Germline V lookup: CDR1 MNHEY, CDR2 SVGAGI. The CDR3 here is CASSYSRGPSSRDEQFF. The CDR3 nucleotides are TGTGCCAGCAGTTACTCGAGAGGGCCCAGCAGCCGTGATGAGCAGTTCTTC.

This clonotype appeared a few times. The chain uses TRBV6-1 and TRBJ2-1, with unresolved D. CDR3 length: 14 amino acids. The V end was cut by 4 bases, the J end by 3 bases, with 10 bases between. Germline values: CDR1 MNHNS, CDR2 SASEGT. The DNA of the CDR3 is TGTGCCAGCAGTGTAAAAGTACACTACAATGAGCAGTTCTTC. This translates into CASSVKVHYNEQFF.

The chain has TRBV10-3 and TRBJ1-1; no clear D gene. The CDR3 loop spans 14 amino acids. Trimming pared 0 bases from V and 5 bases from J, leaving 10 bases between. Germline V CDR1 and CDR2: ENHRY, SYGVKD. The CDR3 sequence: CAISESEGVTEAFF. As DNA, the CDR3 is TGTGCCATCAGTGAGTCGGAGGGAGTGACTGAAGCTTTCTTT.

The CDR3 region is CASSLEGRSNYGYTF. CDR3 nucleotides: TGTGCCAGCAGCCTTGAGGGACGGAGTAACTATGGCTACACCTTC. The J gene is TRBJ1-2, the V gene TRBV5-4; tentatively, D is TRBD1 (5 bases). V was pared by 4 bases and J by 1 base, with 14 bases between. This CDR3 comprises 15 residues. CDR1 and CDR2 from the germline V gene are SGHNT and YYREEE (reference sequence).

This clonotype has just a few counts. The gene calls are TRBV7-2 and TRBJ2-5; no clear D gene. CDR3 length: 14 amino acids. Trimming cost V 5 bases and J 7 bases, with 17 bases left between them. CDR1 is SGHTA, CDR2 FQGNSA, per germline. For the CDR3, the DNA is TGTGCCAGCAGCCCCCGGGCCCACAACAGGACCCAGTACTTC. Protein product: CASSPRAHNRTQYF.

This clonotype was detected a few times. The chain uses TRBV6-1 and TRBJ2-1; a weak D match, TRBD2 (6 bases). The CDR3 extends over 14 amino acids. In germline, CDR1 is MNHNS, CDR2 SASEGT. Trimming took 7 bases from V and 0 from J, leaving 10 bases between them. For the CDR3, the DNA is TGTGCCAGCAAGGCGGGGCCCTCCTACAATGAGCAGTTCTTC. It specifies CASKAGPSYNEQFF.

This clonotype was recorded many times. This chain connects TRBV4-3 to TRBJ1-6, with D possibly TRBD1 on 5 matching bases. The CDR3 has 15 residues. V lost 0 bases, J lost 8 bases, and 11 bases lay in between. Germline CDR1 is LGHNA and CDR2 is YSLEER. CDR3 sequence reads: CASSQDSDRDSPLHF. CDR3 in DNA: TGCGCCAGCAGCCAAGATTCCGACAGAGATTCACCCCTCCACTTT.

The V gene is TRBV2, the J gene TRBJ2-5; no firm D call. V was cut by 1 base and J by 2 bases, with 5 bases left in between. The CDR3 length is 13 residues. Germline loops: CDR1 SNHLY, CDR2 FYNNEI. This CDR3 is CASSEVRQETQYF. In DNA form, the CDR3 reads TGTGCCAGCAGTGAAGTACGTCAAGAGACCCAGTACTTC. Using reference TRBV2 and TRBJ2-5 for the parts outside the CDR3, the full variable domain is EPEVTQTPSHQVTQMGQEVILRCVPISNHLYFYWYRQILGQKVEFLVSFYNNEISEKSEIFDDQFSVERPDGSNFTLKIRSTKLEDSAMYFCASSEVRQETQYFGPGTRLLVL.

The rearrangement links TRBV10-1 to TRBJ2-3, with TRBD2 matching over 8 bases. Looked up from germline, CDR1 is WNHNN and CDR2 is SYGVQD (reference sequence). With V trimmed by 2 bases and J by 4 bases, 11 bases remained unmatched. This CDR3 has 17 amino acids. In nucleotides, the CDR3 is TGCGCCAGCAGTGAGAGTCTTATAGCGGGATTCGCAGATACGCAGTATTTT. Translation: CASSESLIAGFADTQYF.

This chain uses TRBV15 with TRBJ2-1, with D hard to call. Germline CDR1 reads LNHNV; CDR2 reads YYDKDF (reference sequence). V lost 1 base, J lost 8 bases, and 6 bases lay in between. CDR3 length: 12 amino acids. As DNA, the CDR3 is TGTGCCACCAGCAGAGCATATGATGAGCAGTTCTTC. This gives the protein CATSRAYDEQFF.